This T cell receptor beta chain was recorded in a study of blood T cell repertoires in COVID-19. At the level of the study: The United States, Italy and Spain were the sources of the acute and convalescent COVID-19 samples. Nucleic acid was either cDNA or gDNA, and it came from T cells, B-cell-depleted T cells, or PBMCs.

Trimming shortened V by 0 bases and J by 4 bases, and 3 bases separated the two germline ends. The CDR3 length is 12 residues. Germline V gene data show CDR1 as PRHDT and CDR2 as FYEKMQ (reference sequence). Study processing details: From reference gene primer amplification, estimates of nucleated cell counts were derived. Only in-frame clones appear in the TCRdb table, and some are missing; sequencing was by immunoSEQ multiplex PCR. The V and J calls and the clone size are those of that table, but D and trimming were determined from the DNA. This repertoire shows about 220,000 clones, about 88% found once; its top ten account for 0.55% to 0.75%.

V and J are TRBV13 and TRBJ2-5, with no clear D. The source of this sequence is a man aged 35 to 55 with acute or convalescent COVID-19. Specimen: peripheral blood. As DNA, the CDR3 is TGTGCCAGCAGCTTAGGCCTAGAGACCCAGTACTTC. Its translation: CASSLGLETQYF. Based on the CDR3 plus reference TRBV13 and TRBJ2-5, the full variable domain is AAGVIQSPRHLIKEKRETATLKCYPIPRHDTVYWYQQGPGQDPQFLISFYEKMQSDKGSIPDRFSAQQFSDYHSELNMSSLELGDSALYFCASSLGLETQYFGPGTRLLVL.